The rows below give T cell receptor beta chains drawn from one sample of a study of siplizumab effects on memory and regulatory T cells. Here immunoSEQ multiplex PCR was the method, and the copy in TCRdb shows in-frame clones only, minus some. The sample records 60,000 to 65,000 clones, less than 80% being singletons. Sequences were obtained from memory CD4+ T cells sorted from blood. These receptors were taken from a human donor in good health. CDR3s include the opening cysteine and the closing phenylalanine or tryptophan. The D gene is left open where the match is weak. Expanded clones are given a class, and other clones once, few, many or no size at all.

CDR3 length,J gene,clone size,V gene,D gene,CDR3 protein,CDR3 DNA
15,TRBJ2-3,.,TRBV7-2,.,CASSLAGPPTNTQYF,TGTGCCAGCAGCTTAGCCGGTCCCCCCACGAATACGCAGTATTTT
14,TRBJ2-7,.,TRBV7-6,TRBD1,CASSLQDRAYEQYF,TGTGCCAGCAGCTTACAGGACAGGGCCTACGAGCAGTACTTC
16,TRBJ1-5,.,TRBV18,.,CASSPSHPTGTGPQHF,TGTGCCAGCTCACCCTCCCACCCCACAGGCACAGGGCCCCAGCATTTT
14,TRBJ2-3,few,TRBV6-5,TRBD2,CASRGLGGTDTQYF,TGTGCCAGCCGGGGACTAGGGGGCACAGATACGCAGTATTTT
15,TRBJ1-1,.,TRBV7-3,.,CASSLTANSNTEAFF,TGTGCCAGCAGCTTAACTGCGAACTCGAACACTGAAGCTTTCTTT
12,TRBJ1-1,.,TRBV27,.,CASSTGNTEAFF,TGTGCCAGCAGTACAGGGAACACTGAAGCTTTCTTT
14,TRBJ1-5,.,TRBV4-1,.,CASREQGNGQPQHF,TGCGCCAGCAGGGAGCAGGGTAACGGTCAGCCCCAGCATTTT
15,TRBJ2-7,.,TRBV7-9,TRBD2,CASSLAPSGGYEQYF,TGTGCCAGCAGCCTAGCACCTAGCGGGGGTTACGAGCAGTACTTC
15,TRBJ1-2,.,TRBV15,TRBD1,CATSTRQGATYGYTF,TGTGCCACCAGCACTCGACAGGGGGCTACCTATGGCTACACCTTC
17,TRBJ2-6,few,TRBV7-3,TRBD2,CASRTSGASSGANVLTF,TGTGCCAGTCGGACTAGCGGGGCCTCCTCTGGGGCCAACGTCCTGACTTTC
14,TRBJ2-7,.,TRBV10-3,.,CAISESGTAYEQYF,TGTGCCATCAGTGAGTCGGGGACGGCTTATGAGCAGTACTTC